The rows below give T cell receptor beta chains drawn from one sample of a study of blood T cell repertoires in COVID-19. The protocol was immunoSEQ multiplex PCR, while the TCRdb copy is restricted to in-frame clones and leaves out a portion. The table lists 100,000 to 150,000 clones, 75% to 85% of them singletons. The material sequenced was peripheral blood. These receptors all come from a woman aged 45-65 years with acute or convalescent COVID-19. Each CDR3 is given with its conserved first and last residue. Each record gives: V gene, clone size, D gene, J gene, CDR3 length, CDR3 protein. The D gene is left open where the match is weak. Only part of the rows carry a size: once, few, many, or a class if the clone is expanded.

TRBV6-4	few	TRBD2	TRBJ2-1	16	CASSDTGTSGVFEQFF
TRBV5-1	NA	NA	TRBJ2-1	15	CASSLDSGTYNEQFF
TRBV28	NA	TRBD2	TRBJ2-5	16	CASSAFSSGDQETQYF
TRBV19	NA	NA	TRBJ1-5	12	CASSIQGQPQHF
TRBV29-1	NA	NA	TRBJ1-2	13	CSGGQGKKDGYTF
TRBV7-9	few	NA	TRBJ1-2	17	CASSLLPVGTSYDGYTF
TRBV15	NA	TRBD2	TRBJ2-7	15	CATSTRLAGESEQYF
TRBV19	NA	NA	TRBJ1-5	15	CASRPRVYGNQPQHF
TRBV7-9	NA	TRBD2	TRBJ2-7	16	CASSPGLAEPSYEQYF
TRBV2	NA	TRBD2	TRBJ2-3	14	CASRDSGSTDTQYF
TRBV29-1	NA	NA	TRBJ1-3	14	CSVQTGNSGNTIYF
TRBV27	few	NA	TRBJ2-5	13	CASSFSGQPTQYF
TRBV7-9	NA	TRBD1	TRBJ1-2	14	CASTPGGTNYGYTF
TRBV30	NA	NA	TRBJ1-5	13	CAWSVSSNQPQHF
TRBV19	few	TRBD1	TRBJ1-2	13	CASRSGQGYGYTF
TRBV7-6	NA	TRBD2	TRBJ2-1	15	CASSLVAGDDNEQFF
TRBV2	NA	TRBD1	TRBJ2-7	15	CASSGGGTGNLEQYF
TRBV5-5	NA	TRBD2	TRBJ2-1	16	CASSSFRLAGADEQFF
TRBV5-4	NA	TRBD1	TRBJ1-2	14	CASSPGTGVYGYTF
TRBV9	NA	NA	TRBJ2-3	17	CASSVHSQGTSTDTQYF
TRBV28	NA	NA	TRBJ1-2	13	CASSLNRRDGYTF
TRBV3-1/TRBV3-2	NA	NA	TRBJ1-1	15	CASSNPRGGGANAFF
TRBV5-1	once	NA	TRBJ2-5	14	CASSLEGFQETQYF
TRBV6-5	few	NA	TRBJ2-7	13	CASSRTLTYEQYF
TRBV2	NA	NA	TRBJ1-5	13	CASRATGVQPQHF
TRBV6-5	few	NA	TRBJ2-1	12	CAGGMAYNEQFF
TRBV24-1	NA	TRBD1	TRBJ2-7	16	CATSGGQGANSYEQYF
TRBV7-6	NA	TRBD2	TRBJ2-1	18	CASSSSPPSGLTYNEQFF
TRBV11-3	NA	NA	TRBJ2-1	16	CASSPTKLSSYNEQFF
TRBV18	few	NA	TRBJ1-1	15	CASSPQDIMNTEAFF
TRBV6-5	once	NA	TRBJ2-7	16	CASSYSTLAVAYEQYF
TRBV12-3/TRBV12-4	once	TRBD2	TRBJ2-4	12	CASSLTSGRAYF
TRBV11-2	NA	TRBD2	TRBJ2-1	17	CASSLSGRASSFNEQFF
TRBV7-3	NA	TRBD1	TRBJ2-5	13	CASSTGVAETQYF
TRBV27	NA	NA	TRBJ2-7	14	CASSIRGFTYEQYF
TRBV28	NA	TRBD1	TRBJ1-2	13	CASSPTGYGGYTF
TRBV20-1	NA	NA	TRBJ1-1	14	CSASKREGNPEAFF
TRBV3-1/TRBV3-2	NA	NA	TRBJ1-2	14	CASSPPPRLHGYTF
TRBV6-5	NA	TRBD2	TRBJ2-1	16	CASRYQAGGSYNEQFF
TRBV18	NA	TRBD1	TRBJ1-2	15	CASPWDRAQNYGYTF
TRBV5-1	NA	TRBD1	TRBJ1-2	15	CASSLGPGTGNGYTF
TRBV3-1/TRBV3-2	NA	TRBD2	TRBJ2-2	18	CASSQVAGGPRRTGELFF
TRBV6-5	NA	NA	TRBJ1-4	14	CASSRDRTNEKLFF
TRBV18	NA	TRBD1	TRBJ2-7	15	CASSPTQGVDYEQYF
TRBV20-1	NA	NA	TRBJ1-1	11	CSGELNTEAFF
TRBV3-1/TRBV3-2	NA	NA	TRBJ1-6	13	CASSQVLNSPLHF
TRBV11-1	NA	NA	TRBJ1-2	14	CASSLVGHPYGYTF
TRBV6-5	NA	NA	TRBJ2-7	13	CASRTGTLYEQYF
TRBV29-1	NA	NA	TRBJ2-5	13	CSAVITGKETQYF
TRBV5-8	NA	NA	TRBJ2-6	16	CASSFIPGSGANVLTF
TRBV19	NA	TRBD2	TRBJ2-1	14	CASSISGVYNEQFF
TRBV15	NA	NA	TRBJ1-5	17	CATSRDRGSPGNQPQHF
TRBV5-1	few	TRBD1	TRBJ1-6	16	CASSRAGTGNNSPLHF
TRBV18	NA	TRBD2	TRBJ2-3	17	CASSPVAGDYSTDTQYF
TRBV10-2	NA	NA	TRBJ1-1	13	CASRDSSNTEAFF
TRBV28	NA	NA	TRBJ2-3	15	CASTLSPRTTDTQYF
TRBV20-1	NA	NA	TRBJ2-1	11	CSAVSYNEQFF
TRBV7-3	NA	NA	TRBJ1-2	14	CASSLPGQIYGYTF
TRBV9	NA	TRBD2	TRBJ2-3	15	CASSVVGGGTDTQYF
TRBV5-1	few	NA	TRBJ1-4	14	CASSLGGPGEKLFF